This entry lists 21 T cell receptor beta chains sequenced from one sample in a study of blood T cell repertoires in COVID-19. Profiling relied on immunoSEQ multiplex PCR, and the TCRdb table lists in-frame clones only, not all of them. The sample records 200,000 to 250,000 clones, approximately 85% being singletons. Source material: peripheral blood. These receptors came from a woman in her fifties or sixties with active or convalescent COVID-19.

This clone was detected only once. The gene calls are TRBV9 and TRBJ2-7; 9 nucleotides align to TRBD2. The length of the CDR3 is 14 residues. The V and J ends lost 0 bases and 4 bases, in that order; junction bases with no gene match: 2. The germline V gene has CDR1 SGDLS and CDR2 YYNGEE. This CDR3 is CASSVGLAGYEQYF. The CDR3 DNA reads as TGTGCCAGCAGCGTAGGGCTAGCGGGGTACGAGCAGTACTTC. Variable domain in full (rest from reference TRBV9 and TRBJ2-7): DSGVTQTPKHLITATGQRVTLRCSPRSGDLSVYWYQQSLDQGLQFLIQYYNGEERAKGNILERFSAQQFPDLHSELNLSSLELGDSALYFCASSVGLAGYEQYFGPGTRLTVT.

CDR3 loop: CASSIESGGKTQYF. The CDR3 DNA reads TGTGCCAGTAGTATAGAATCGGGAGGAAAGACCCAGTACTTC. This sequence joins TRBV19 and TRBJ2-5; 7 nucleotides agree with TRBD2. The germline CDR1 and CDR2 sequences are LNHDA and SQIVND (reference sequence). The CDR3 sequence is 14 residues long. The junction had 4 bases not matched to a gene; V was cut back by 0 bases and J by 6 bases.

CDR3 bases: TGTGCCAGCAGCCCCACTCGAAACACCATATATTTT. Translated, it gives CASSPTRNTIYF. The V gene is TRBV12-3 or TRBV12-4, the J gene TRBJ1-3; D is unclear. The germline V and J ends were trimmed by 6 bases and 5 bases, with 8 bases remaining between them. CDR3 length: 12 residues.

This clone was detected only a few times. Other DNA sequences in the same sample also yield this CDR3. This rearrangement joins TRBV12-3 or TRBV12-4 to TRBJ2-2; D gene uncertain. V was shortened by 3 bases and J by 8 bases, with 7 bases between the two germline ends. CDR3 size: 12 residues. CDR3 protein: CASSFFPGELFF. The CDR3 nucleotides are TGTGCCAGCAGTTTCTTTCCGGGGGAGCTGTTTTTT.

V and J are TRBV6-5 and TRBJ1-1; no definite D call. Trimming left V 6 bases short and J 4 bases short, with 9 bases between. Germline V CDR1 and CDR2: MNHEY, SVGAGI. The CDR3 covers 12 residues. Here the CDR3 DNA reads TGTGCCAGCAGCCGAGGATTCACTGAAGCTTTCTTT. Translated, it gives CASSRGFTEAFF.

This chain links TRBV7-9 with TRBJ2-2; 10 nucleotides match TRBD1. CDR3 length equals 16 residues. V dropped 4 bases and J dropped 5; count of bases not matched to a gene: 7. Germline CDR1 and CDR2: SEHNR and FQNEAQ (reference sequence). The CDR3 is CASSSTGGRVTGELFF. In DNA form, the CDR3 reads TGTGCCAGCAGCTCGACAGGGGGCAGGGTGACCGGGGAGCTGTTTTTT.

This rearrangement joins TRBV7-2 to TRBJ2-1; 11 positions agree with TRBD2. The ends lost 5 bases at V and 3 bases at J; junction bases unmatched: 12. Germline V gene sequence: CDR1 SGHTA, CDR2 FQGNSA. The CDR3 length is 18 residues. The CDR3 DNA reads as TGTGCCAGCAGCGTGTCCCTTACTAGCGGGGGTTTCTACAATGAGCAGTTCTTC. This codes for CASSVSLTSGGFYNEQFF.

The genes are TRBV2 and TRBJ1-2; possibly TRBD1 for D (6 bases). In germline, CDR1 is SNHLY, CDR2 FYNNEI. Trimming removed 8 bases at V and 4 bases at J, with 17 bases between. CDR3 size: 14 residues. CDR3: CASGAGALLYGYTF. The CDR3 DNA reads TGTGCCAGCGGGGCGGGGGCACTCCTCTATGGCTACACCTTC.

V usage is TRBV2 and J usage is TRBJ1-6; 9 bases agree with TRBD1. V trimming: 6 bases; J trimming: 6 bases; junction bases outside the gene matches: 6. Germline V gives CDR1 SNHLY, CDR2 FYNNEI. There are 15 residues in the CDR3. CDR3 sequence (DNA): TGTGCCAGCAGAGACAGGGGGTTTTTTAATTCACCCCTCCACTTT. Encoded protein: CASRDRGFFNSPLHF. Looking up the rest from reference TRBV2 and TRBJ1-6 gives the full variable domain: EPEVTQTPSHQVTQMGQEVILRCVPISNHLYFYWYRQILGQKVEFLVSFYNNEISEKSEIFDDQFSVERPDGSNFTLKIRSTKLEDSAMYFCASRDRGFFNSPLHFGNGTRLTVT.

Worth noting for this clone: At one end the junction does not follow the germline gene, possibly because of a read error. The chain employs TRBV7-3 and TRBJ2-2; D is undetermined. This CDR3 is built from 15 residues. Per the germline V gene, CDR1 is SGHTA and CDR2 is FQGTGA. CDR3 in DNA: TGTGCCAGCAGCTCCTCCACTGGAAACAGCGGGGAGCTGTTTTTT. It codes for CASSSSTGNSGELFF.

The V gene is TRBV12-3 or TRBV12-4, the J gene TRBJ1-2; no reliable D call. The CDR3 runs 13 residues. V lost 2 bases and J lost 3, with 7 bases in between. The CDR3 DNA is TGTGCCAGCAGTTTAATGCAGGACTATGGCTACACCTTC. This gives the protein CASSLMQDYGYTF.

The rearrangement joins TRBV11-3 to TRBJ2-1; TRBD1 is a possible D gene (5 bases). This CDR3 region has 15 residues. Trimming removed 1 base at V and 1 base at J, with 8 bases between. In germline, CDR1 is SGHNT, CDR2 YENEEA. CDR3 residues: CASSLGRVSYNEQFF. Written as DNA, the CDR3 is TGTGCCAGCAGCTTAGGCAGGGTGTCCTACAATGAGCAGTTCTTC.

The V call is TRBV7-9, the J call TRBJ1-5; no firm D call. Trimming removed 1 base from V and 4 bases from J, with 5 bases in between. This CDR3 spans 13 amino acids. CDR1 and CDR2 from the germline V gene are SEHNR and FQNEAQ (reference sequence). CDR3 nucleotides: TGTGCCAGCAGCTTAGGGCAGAATCAGCCCCAGCATTTT. It encodes CASSLGQNQPQHF.

V is TRBV10-3 and J is TRBJ1-2, with a possible D match to TRBD1 (6 bases). The germline V and J ends were trimmed by 3 bases and 0 bases, with 14 bases remaining between them. The germline CDR1 and CDR2 sequences are ENHRY and SYGVKD. The CDR3 covers 16 residues. This chain's CDR3 is CAISEIRQATNYGYTF. As DNA, the CDR3 is TGTGCCATCAGTGAAATAAGACAGGCAACTAACTATGGCTACACCTTC.

The chain combines TRBV6-6 with TRBJ1-6; D remains unclear. Per germline, CDR1 MNHNY and CDR2 SVGAGI (reference sequence). The CDR3 runs 18 residues. Trimming took 5 bases from V and 0 from J, leaving 17 bases between them. The CDR3 nucleotides read TGTGCCAGCAGTCCTGATCGACTACCCAGCTCCTATAATTCACCCCTCCACTTT. Encoded protein: CASSPDRLPSSYNSPLHF.

This chain joins TRBV28 and TRBJ1-4; 7 bases fit TRBD1. This CDR3 spans 16 amino acids. Germline V gives CDR1 MDHEN, CDR2 SYDVKM. J was trimmed by 0 bases and V by 3 bases; bases with no gene match: 4. The CDR3 sequence is CASSFGTEATNEKLFF. CDR3 DNA sequence: TGTGCCAGCAGTTTTGGGACAGAAGCAACTAATGAAAAACTGTTTTTT.

V usage is TRBV19 and J usage is TRBJ1-2, with TRBD1 matching 8 bases. CDR1 and CDR2 from the germline V gene are LNHDA and SQIVND (reference sequence). The CDR3 runs to 13 residues. V lost 10 bases and J lost 8; bases outside the gene matches: 12. CDR3 nucleotides: TGTGCCACCAGAGTCAGGGGGCTACGGGGCTACACCTTC. This codes for CATRVRGLRGYTF. Full variable domain (remainder filled in from reference TRBV19 and TRBJ1-2): DGGITQSPKYLFRKEGQNVTLSCEQNLNHDAMYWYRQDPGQGLRLIYYSQIVNDFQKGDIAEGYSVSREKKESFPLTVTSAQKNPTAFYLCATRVRGLRGYTFGSGTRLTVV.

V usage is TRBV25-1 and J usage is TRBJ1-1; 9 nucleotides line up with TRBD1. CDR1 is MGHDK and CDR2 is SYGVNS in the germline V gene. With V trimmed by 2 bases and J by 10 bases, 8 bases remained unmatched. This CDR3 contains 14 residues. The CDR3 reads CASSERWTGAGAFF. DNA of the CDR3: TGTGCCAGCAGTGAACGATGGACAGGGGCGGGAGCTTTCTTT.

The rearrangement joins TRBV27 to TRBJ1-6; D is perhaps TRBD1 (5 bases). Germline assignment: CDR1 MNHEY and CDR2 SMNVEV (reference sequence). The CDR3 is 20 amino acids. V lost 1 base and J lost 0, with 19 bases in between. The CDR3 loop is CASSLFPTATGSSYNSPLHF. CDR3 bases: TGTGCCAGCAGTTTATTTCCGACAGCGACCGGGAGCTCCTATAATTCACCCCTCCACTTT.

The chain is built from TRBV9 and TRBJ1-2, with D possibly matching TRBD1 (5 bases). CDR3 length equals 14 residues. The V gene lost 4 bases and the J gene lost 8 bases, with 18 bases spanning the gap. The germline V gene has CDR1 SGDLS and CDR2 YYNGEE. CDR3 nucleotide sequence: TGTGCCAGCAGCCCCCCGGGGGGGGTGGGCGGCTACACCTTC. Amino acid sequence: CASSPPGGVGGYTF.

The chain is built from TRBV19 and TRBJ1-1; D gene uncertain. CDR1 LNHDA and CDR2 SQIVND come from the germline V gene (reference sequence). The V and J ends lost 0 bases and 4 bases respectively, with 15 bases between them. This CDR3 region has 16 residues. The CDR3 nucleotides are TGTGCCAGTAGTATAGATCTCCCGGTTACGATCACTGAAGCTTTCTTT. Translating gives CASSIDLPVTITEAFF.